The clone carrying this TCR beta chain was seen more than once but under ten times. Its antigen is as yet unknown. Primers for the PCR totalled 60 Vbeta and 13 Jbeta. Clones were sequenced by immunoSEQ multiplex PCR, and TCRdb holds only the in-frame ones, with some missing. The sample yields 82,000 or so clones, over 9.5% seen once. This entry comes from a study of cytomegalovirus exposure and HLA in healthy donors. Study information: Among roughly 190 million T cells, an earlier analysis found 117 million unique TCR beta sequences. Study-wide results and caveats: Researchers counted around 180 TCR beta chains as cytomegalovirus-associated. Specific recognition of CMV antigens was confirmed in vitro for a few chains (all CMV-associated). Later analysis demonstrated an association between a missense DCLRE1C variant and TCR beta V- and J-gene trimming.

Germline values: CDR1 SGHTA, CDR2 FQGTGA. The CDR3 consists of 13 residues. V was trimmed by 5 bases and J by 5 bases, leaving 11 bases between them. The sample taken for sequencing was PBMCs. The rearrangement links TRBV7-3 to TRBJ2-3; D perhaps matches TRBD2 (6 bases). The sequence derives from a man aged 55 to 70 in good health and CMV-seropositive. CDR3 nucleotide sequence: TGTGCCAGCAGCCGGGGACTGGAAGATACGCAGTATTTT. This gives the protein CASSRGLEDTQYF. The complete variable domain, with remaining parts taken from reference TRBV7-3 and TRBJ2-3, reads GAGVSQTPSNKVTEKGKYVELRCDPISGHTALYWYRQSLGQGPEFLIYFQGTGAADDSGLPNDRFFAVRPEGSVSTLKIQRTERGDSAVYLCASSRGLEDTQYFGPGTRLTVL.